The 16 T cell receptor beta chains presented below share a single source sample, sequenced in a study of shared clonotypes between healthy human individuals. The repertoire was sequenced with immunoSEQ multiplex PCR; TCRdb's copy has only in-frame clones and lacks some. The table includes some 2,400,000 clones, approximately 96% detected once. The specimen was naive CD4+ T cells sorted from blood. Subset indicated: CD45RA+ positively selected. These receptors originate from a man between 18 and 29 years old in good health.

V usage is TRBV6-6 and J usage is TRBJ1-3; TRBD1 might be the D (5 bases). The germline V gene encodes CDR1 MNHNY and CDR2 SVGAGI (reference sequence). The CDR3 extends over 16 amino acids. V lost 0 bases and J lost 2, with 11 bases in between. The CDR3 protein is CASSYSSEGTGNTIYF. The CDR3 nucleotides read TGTGCCAGCAGTTACTCGAGTGAGGGGACTGGAAACACCATATATTTT.

This clone was seen a single time. The chain couples TRBV6-1 to TRBJ2-7; D possibly corresponds to TRBD2 (5 bases). Deletions cut 4 bases from V and 5 bases from J, with 9 bases between. There are 12 residues in the CDR3. The germline V gene has CDR1 MNHNS and CDR2 SASEGT. The DNA for the CDR3 is TGTGCCAGCAGTGCGAGGGTCGACGAGCAGTACTTC. Translating gives CASSARVDEQYF.

The chain uses TRBV5-1 and TRBJ2-7; D unclear. This CDR3 has 16 amino acids. Trimming took 1 base from V and 3 from J, leaving 17 bases between them. Germline V gene lookup returns CDR1 SGHRS and CDR2 YFSETQ. CDR3 sequence reads: CASSLPKPQWGYEQYF. CDR3 coding DNA: TGCGCCAGCAGCTTGCCGAAACCACAGTGGGGCTACGAGCAGTACTTC.

The CDR3 protein is CASSQPGDEKLFF. DNA for the CDR3: TGTGCCAGCAGCCAACCGGGGGACGAAAAACTGTTTTTT. The rearrangement links TRBV6-6 to TRBJ1-4; D perhaps matches TRBD1 (5 bases). V was trimmed by 6 bases and J by 8 bases, leaving 13 bases between them. CDR1 MNHNY and CDR2 SVGAGI come from the germline V gene (reference sequence). The CDR3 is 13 residues long.

V usage is TRBV11-2 and J usage is TRBJ2-7; TRBD2 matches 8 bases. The V and J ends lost 5 bases and 6 bases, in that order; junction bases with no gene match: 9. Germline V lookup: CDR1 SGHAT, CDR2 FQNNGV. The CDR3 loop spans 14 amino acids. The CDR3 DNA is TGTGCCAGCAGCCAGCTATCGGGGGGGCGCGAGCAGTACTTC. This sequence encodes CASSQLSGGREQYF.

Here the CDR3 DNA reads TGTGCCAGCAGCCCCTTGGACGGGGTTGGCAGCAATCAGCCCCAGCATTTT. Translated, it gives CASSPLDGVGSNQPQHF. This chain links TRBV7-9 with TRBJ1-5; D not resolved. V was trimmed by 5 bases and J by 1 base, leaving 18 bases between them. The CDR3 runs 17 residues. Germline loops: CDR1 SEHNR, CDR2 FQNEAQ (reference sequence).

J is TRBJ1-2 and V is TRBV6-4, with 8 bases aligning to TRBD1. The CDR3 contains 15 residues. CDR1 and CDR2 (germline): MRHNA, SNTAGT. Trimming cost V 0 bases and J 2 bases; bases outside gene matches: 2. The DNA for the CDR3 is TGTGCCAGCAGTGACTCCCGACAGGGGAACTATGGCTACACCTTC. It yields the protein CASSDSRQGNYGYTF.

J is TRBJ1-2 and V is TRBV6-5, with D maybe TRBD1 (6 bases). Trimming left V 2 bases short and J 3 bases short, with 13 bases between. CDR3 length equals 15 residues. Germline assignment: CDR1 MNHEY and CDR2 SVGAGI. CDR3 sequence reads: CASSYRVDRDYGYTF. DNA of the CDR3: TGTGCCAGCAGTTACCGAGTGGACAGAGACTATGGCTACACCTTC.

V gene TRBV6-6 combines with J gene TRBJ1-5; D unclear. Germline V CDR1 and CDR2: MNHNY, SVGAGI (reference sequence). The V gene lost 0 bases and the J gene lost 6 bases, with 6 bases spanning the gap. CDR3 length: 13 residues. The CDR3 region has the DNA TGTGCCAGCAGTTACTCAGTCATTCAGCCCCAGCATTTT. It yields the protein CASSYSVIQPQHF.

This clone was counted a single time. Other nucleotide sequences in the sample specify the same CDR3. V and J are TRBV20-1 and TRBJ2-5, with unresolved D. The CDR3 sequence is 10 residues long. V was pared by 6 bases and J by 5 bases, with 7 bases between. Germline V gene data show CDR1 as DFQATT and CDR2 as SNEGSKA (reference sequence). The DNA of the CDR3 is TGCAGTGCCTCAGGCGAGACCCAGTACTTC. Translation: CSASGETQYF.

A note on this clone: The sample contains more than one DNA sequence encoding this CDR3. The V call is TRBV19, the J call TRBJ2-7, with TRBD1 matching 8 bases. CDR1 LNHDA and CDR2 SQIVND come from the germline V gene (reference sequence). This CDR3 is 15 amino acids long. With V trimmed by 6 bases and J by 0 bases, 7 bases remained unmatched. As DNA, the CDR3 is TGTGCCAGTAGCAATCCGGGACAGGTCTCCTACGAGCAGTACTTC. Translating it yields CASSNPGQVSYEQYF. The whole variable domain, filled in from reference TRBV19 and TRBJ2-7, reads DGGITQSPKYLFRKEGQNVTLSCEQNLNHDAMYWYRQDPGQGLRLIYYSQIVNDFQKGDIAEGYSVSREKKESFPLTVTSAQKNPTAFYLCASSNPGQVSYEQYFGPGTRLTVT.

This rearrangement joins TRBV7-2 to TRBJ2-7, with TRBD1 matching 7 bases. This CDR3 spans 12 amino acids. The V segment lost 4 bases and the J segment 6 bases; nucleotides outside the gene matches: 3. Germline CDR1 and CDR2: SGHTA and FQGNSA. In nucleotides, the CDR3 is TGTGCCAGCAGCTCCAGGGGGAGCGAGCAGTACTTC. Protein sequence: CASSSRGSEQYF.

The rearrangement uses TRBV5-4 and TRBJ2-5; D is unclear. The CDR3 spans 14 residues. The V gene's germline CDR1 is SGHNT and CDR2 YYREEE (reference sequence). V lost 4 bases and J 1 base, leaving 11 bases between the germline ends. DNA of the CDR3: TGTGCCAGCAGCGACGCCTCAACCCAAGAGACCCAGTACTTC. Translating it yields CASSDASTQETQYF.

The chain is built from TRBV11-2 and TRBJ2-5; 7 bases map to TRBD1. Germline assignment: CDR1 SGHAT and CDR2 FQNNGV. The V gene end was trimmed by 1 base and the J gene end by 1 base; junction bases not matched to a gene: 9. The CDR3 spans 17 residues. The CDR3 loop is CASSLAGGEMIQETQYF. The DNA of the CDR3 is TGTGCCAGCAGCTTAGCAGGGGGAGAAATGATCCAAGAGACCCAGTACTTC.

The rearrangement links TRBV18 to TRBJ2-7, with D possibly matching TRBD2 (5 bases). The V and J ends lost 4 bases and 6 bases respectively, with 10 bases between them. Germline CDR1 and CDR2: KGHSH and LQKENI. The CDR3 has 12 residues. The DNA of the CDR3 is TGTGCCAGCTCACGGGCAGAGGGCGAGCAGTACTTC. As protein: CASSRAEGEQYF.

The rearrangement uses TRBV19 and TRBJ1-2; TRBD1 might be the D (6 bases). The CDR3 is 12 amino acids. Germline values: CDR1 LNHDA, CDR2 SQIVND (reference sequence). V was shortened by 4 bases and J by 7 bases, with 10 bases between the two germline ends. CDR3 sequence: CASSTGGPGYTF. CDR3 DNA: TGTGCCAGTAGTACCGGGGGGCCTGGCTACACCTTC.